Sequencing of this TCR beta chain was carried out in a study of T cell repertoires in cytomegalovirus infection. Using its own MiXCR run on the reads, TCRdb lists one record per CDR3 protein. The table includes 250,000 to 300,000 distinct CDR3 sequences, around 20% detected once. The CDR3 is 15 amino acids. Looked up from germline, CDR1 is SNHLY and CDR2 is FYNNEI. V lost 4 bases to trimming and J lost 4 bases, with 14 bases between them. Concerning this clonotype: Antigen: not known.

The sequence derives from a human donor in good health (CMV status not recorded). Some clones in this sample may be carry-over from other donors' samples. This specimen was cultured PBMCs, taken from culture after CMV antigen stimulation. The V call is TRBV2, the J call TRBJ2-1; D possibly corresponds to TRBD2 (5 bases). The CDR3 protein is CASSGGPNSYNEQFF. In nucleotides, the CDR3 is TGTGCCAGCAGTGGAGGGCCTAATTCTTACAATGAGCAGTTCTTC.